The 6 T cell receptor beta chains given below trace back to one sample, sequenced in a study of identical twins. TCRdb itself ran the 5' RACE reads through MiXCR, one entry per CDR3 protein. This sample has approximately 670,000 distinct CDR3 sequences, with roughly 6% found just once. The specimen was naive T cells sorted from blood. The source is a man between 18 and 35 years old in good health.

This clonotype has a count of ten or more. The chain joins TRBV29-1 to TRBJ2-1; no reliable D call. This CDR3 is 12 amino acids long. The V and J ends lost 7 bases and 6 bases respectively, with 13 bases between them. Germline CDR1 reads SQVTM; CDR2 reads ANQGSEA. The CDR3 sequence: CSALPGSNEQFF. The CDR3 DNA follows: TGCAGCGCCCTGCCAGGATCCAATGAGCAGTTCTTC.

This clonotype was detected a few times. The J gene is TRBJ2-7, the V gene TRBV7-2; 7 bases are shared with TRBD1. Germline V gene data show CDR1 as SGHTA and CDR2 as FQGNSA. V was pared by 7 bases and J by 2 bases, with 17 bases of the junction left unmatched. This CDR3 spans 17 amino acids. The chain's CDR3 is CASTFITETGLPYEQYF. DNA of the CDR3: TGTGCCAGCACCTTTATTACGGAGACAGGGTTGCCCTACGAGCAGTACTTC.

This clonotype was detected only a few times. The gene calls are TRBV11-3 and TRBJ2-2; D gene ambiguous. The germline CDR1 and CDR2 sequences are SGHNT and YENEEA. The CDR3 is 15 amino acids. Trimming took 3 bases from V and 3 from J, leaving 11 bases between them. CDR3 DNA: TGTGCCAGCAGCTTGGCCCCAAGCGACACCGGGGAGCTGTTTTTT. Its protein product is CASSLAPSDTGELFF.

In this sample, this clonotype turned up many times. Written as DNA, the CDR3 is TGCAGCGTTGTACCAGGGGATACGCAGTATTTT. Its protein is CSVVPGDTQYF. This sequence joins TRBV29-1 and TRBJ2-3; maybe TRBD1 (5 bases). Germline CDR1 reads SQVTM; CDR2 reads ANQGSEA. V lost 4 bases and J 6 bases, leaving 8 bases between the germline ends. This CDR3 has 11 amino acids.

This clonotype was observed a few times. The chain combines TRBV7-8 with TRBJ2-1, with D perhaps matching TRBD2 (6 bases). This CDR3 region has 16 residues. From germline, CDR1 is SGHVS and CDR2 FQNEAQ. Trimming removed 7 bases at V and 0 bases at J, with 16 bases between. The CDR3 DNA reads as TGTGCCAGCACCCGACTCCGGAGGGCCTCCTACAATGAGCAGTTCTTC. It specifies CASTRLRRASYNEQFF. The full variable domain, with the rest looked up from reference TRBV7-8 and TRBJ2-1, is GAGVSQSPRYKVAKRGQDVALRCDPISGHVSLFWYQQALGQGPEFLTYFQNEAQLDKSGLPSDRFFAERPEGSVSTLKIQRTQQEDSAVYLCASTRLRRASYNEQFFGPGTRLTVL.

At least ten counts were recorded for this clonotype. The chain employs TRBV28 and TRBJ2-5, with D unresolved. Germline-derived CDR1 and CDR2 are MDHEN and SYDVKM. V shed 5 bases and J shed 2 bases, with 12 bases lying between them. This CDR3 is 14 amino acids long. The CDR3 nucleotides read TGTGCCAGCAGTCCACGTCTGGGGCAAGAGACCCAGTACTTC. Translated: CASSPRLGQETQYF.